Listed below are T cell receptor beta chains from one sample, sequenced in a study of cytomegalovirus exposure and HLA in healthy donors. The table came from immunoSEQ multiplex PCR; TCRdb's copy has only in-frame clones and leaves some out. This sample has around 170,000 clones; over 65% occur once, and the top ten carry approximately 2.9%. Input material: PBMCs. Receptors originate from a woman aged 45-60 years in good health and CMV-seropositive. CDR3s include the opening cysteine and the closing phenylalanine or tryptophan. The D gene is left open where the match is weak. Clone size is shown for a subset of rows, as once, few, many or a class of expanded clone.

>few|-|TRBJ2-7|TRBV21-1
TGTGCCAGTCTCCGGGACAGGTGCTACGAGCAGTACTTC
CASLRDRCYEQYF
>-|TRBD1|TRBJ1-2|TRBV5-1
TGCGCCAGCAGCTTGGGCACACAGGGGAATTTAGGCTACACCTTC
CASSLGTQGNLGYTF
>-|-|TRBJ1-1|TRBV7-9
TGTGCCAGCAGTTCGAGGGAGGTCGCTTTCTTT
CASSSREVAFF
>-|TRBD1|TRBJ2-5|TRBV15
TGTGCCACCAGCAGAGTGACAGGGGCGTACGAGACCCAGTACTTC
CATSRVTGAYETQYF
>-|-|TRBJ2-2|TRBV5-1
TGCGCCAGCAGCTTAGAAGGGGCCACCGGGGAGCTGTTTTTT
CASSLEGATGELFF
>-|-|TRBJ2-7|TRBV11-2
TGTGCCAGCAGCTGGTCGGACAGGAGGGACCAGGGCGAGCAGTACTTC
CASSWSDRRDQGEQYF
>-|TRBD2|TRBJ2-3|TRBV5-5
TGTGCCAGCAGCTCACTCAGCGGGGGGGTTCATACGCAGTATTTT
CASSSLSGGVHTQYF
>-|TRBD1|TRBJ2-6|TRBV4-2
TGTGCCAGCAGCCAAGTAGGGACAGGGTCGTCTGGGGCCAACGTCCTGACTTTC
CASSQVGTGSSGANVLTF
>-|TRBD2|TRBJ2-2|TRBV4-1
TGCGCCAGCAGCCGGGGGAGCGGGGGCTCGAACACCGGGGAGCTGTTTTTT
CASSRGSGGSNTGELFF
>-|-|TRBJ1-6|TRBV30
TGTGCCTGGACCCCACGGGGAGGTTCACCCCTCCACTTT
CAWTPRGGSPLHF
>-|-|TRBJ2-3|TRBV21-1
TGTGCCAGCAGCAAAGAAGGGCGCCCTAGCGGTACGCAGTATTTT
CASSKEGRPSGTQYF
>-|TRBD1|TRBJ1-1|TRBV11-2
TGTGCCAGCAGCCCGACAGGGCGGAACACTGAAGCTTTCTTT
CASSPTGRNTEAFF
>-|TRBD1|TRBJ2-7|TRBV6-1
TGTGCCAGCAGTCCTGGGGACAGGAGCTCCTACGAGCAGTACTTC
CASSPGDRSSYEQYF
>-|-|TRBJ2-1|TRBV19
TGTGCCAGTAGTACCTTTCCCCTTGACAATGAGCAGTTCTTC
CASSTFPLDNEQFF
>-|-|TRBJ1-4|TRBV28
TGTGCCAGCAGTTTACCCGGGTCGGCCTCAACTAATGAAAAACTGTTTTTT
CASSLPGSASTNEKLFF
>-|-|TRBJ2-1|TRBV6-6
TGTGCCAGCAGTGATGGGGGGGAGCAGTTCTTC
CASSDGGEQFF
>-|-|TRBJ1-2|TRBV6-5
TGTGCCAGCAGTCTCGGGGAGCGCCGGGGCTACACCTTC
CASSLGERRGYTF